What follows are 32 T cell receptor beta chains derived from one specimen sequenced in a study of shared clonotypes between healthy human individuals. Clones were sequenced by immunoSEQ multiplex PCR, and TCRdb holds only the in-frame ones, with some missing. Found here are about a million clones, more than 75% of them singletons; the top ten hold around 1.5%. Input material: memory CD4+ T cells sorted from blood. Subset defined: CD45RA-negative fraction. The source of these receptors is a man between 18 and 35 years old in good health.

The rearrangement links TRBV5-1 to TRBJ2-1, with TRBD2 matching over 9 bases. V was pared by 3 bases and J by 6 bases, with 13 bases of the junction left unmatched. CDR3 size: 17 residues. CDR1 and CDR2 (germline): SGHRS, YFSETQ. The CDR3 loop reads CASSSLSSGGQFNEQFF. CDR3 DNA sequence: TGCGCCAGCAGCTCCCTCAGTAGCGGGGGTCAATTCAATGAGCAGTTCTTC.

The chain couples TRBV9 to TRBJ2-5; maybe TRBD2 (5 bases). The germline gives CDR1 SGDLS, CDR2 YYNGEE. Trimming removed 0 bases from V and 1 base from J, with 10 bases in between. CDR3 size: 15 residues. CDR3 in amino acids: CASSVDGRPQETQYF. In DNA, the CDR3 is TGTGCCAGCAGCGTAGATGGGAGACCCCAAGAGACCCAGTACTTC.

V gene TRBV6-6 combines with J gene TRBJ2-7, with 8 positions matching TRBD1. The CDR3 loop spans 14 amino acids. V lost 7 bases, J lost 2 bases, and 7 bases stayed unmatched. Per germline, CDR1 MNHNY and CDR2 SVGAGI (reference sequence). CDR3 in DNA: TGTGCCAGCACCACCGGACAGGGTCCCTACGAGCAGTACTTC. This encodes CASTTGQGPYEQYF.

Here the CDR3 reads CASSRSGTGSYEQYF. For the CDR3, the DNA is TGTGCCAGCAGTCGATCCGGGACGGGATCCTACGAGCAGTACTTC. The chain couples TRBV28 to TRBJ2-7, with D perhaps matching TRBD1 or TRBD2 (5 bases each). V was cut by 5 bases and J by 1 base, with 15 bases left in between. Germline V gene lookup returns CDR1 MDHEN and CDR2 SYDVKM. This CDR3 is 15 amino acids long.

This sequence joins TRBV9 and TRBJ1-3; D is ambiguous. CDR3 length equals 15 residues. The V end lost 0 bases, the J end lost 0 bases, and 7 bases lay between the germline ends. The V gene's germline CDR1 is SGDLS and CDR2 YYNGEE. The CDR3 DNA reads TGTGCCAGCAGCGTAGAGGAAAGCTCTGGAAACACCATATATTTT. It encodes CASSVEESSGNTIYF.

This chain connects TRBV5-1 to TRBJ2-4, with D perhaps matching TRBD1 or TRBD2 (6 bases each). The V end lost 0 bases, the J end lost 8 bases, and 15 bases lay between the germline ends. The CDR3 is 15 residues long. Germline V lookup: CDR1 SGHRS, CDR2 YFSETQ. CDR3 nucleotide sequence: TGCGCCAGCAGCTTGGTGGGCGGGGACACAGACATTCAGTACTTC. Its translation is CASSLVGGDTDIQYF.

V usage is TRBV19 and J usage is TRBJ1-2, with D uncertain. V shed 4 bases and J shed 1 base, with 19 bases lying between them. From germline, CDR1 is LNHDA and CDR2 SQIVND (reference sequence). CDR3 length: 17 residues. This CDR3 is CASSTAGLVALNYGYTF. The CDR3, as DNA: TGTGCCAGTAGTACCGCCGGCCTGGTAGCTCTTAACTATGGCTACACCTTC.

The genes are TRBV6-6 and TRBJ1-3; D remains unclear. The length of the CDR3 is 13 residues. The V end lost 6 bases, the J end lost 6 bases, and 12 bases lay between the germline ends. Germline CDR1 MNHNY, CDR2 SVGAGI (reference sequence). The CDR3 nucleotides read TGTGCCAGCAGCCTCTTACTGGCAAACACCATATATTTT. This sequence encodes CASSLLLANTIYF.

Here the CDR3 reads CASSISQGQCYLDTIATNEKLFF. The CDR3 DNA reads as TGTGCCAGCAGCATTTCCCAGGGACAATGTTATTTGGATACAATTGCAACTAATGAAAAACTGTTTTTT. This chain uses TRBV9 with TRBJ1-4, with TRBD1 as a possible D gene (6 bases). CDR1 SGDLS and CDR2 YYNGEE come from the germline V gene. V lost 4 bases and J lost 0, with 34 bases in between. The CDR3 extends over 23 amino acids.

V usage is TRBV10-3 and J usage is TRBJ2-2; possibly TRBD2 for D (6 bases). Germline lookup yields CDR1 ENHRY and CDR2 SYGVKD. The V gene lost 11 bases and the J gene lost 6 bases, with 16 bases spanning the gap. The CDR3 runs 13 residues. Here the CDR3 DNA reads TGTGCCGCCGGGACGGGAGTGTCCGGGGAGCTGTTTTTT. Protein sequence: CAAGTGVSGELFF.

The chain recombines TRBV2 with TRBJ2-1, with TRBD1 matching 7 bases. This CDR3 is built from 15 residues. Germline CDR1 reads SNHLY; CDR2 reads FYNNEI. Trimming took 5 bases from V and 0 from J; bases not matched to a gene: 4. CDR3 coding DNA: TGTGCCAGCAGTAACGACAGGGCCTCCTACAATGAGCAGTTCTTC. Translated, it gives CASSNDRASYNEQFF.

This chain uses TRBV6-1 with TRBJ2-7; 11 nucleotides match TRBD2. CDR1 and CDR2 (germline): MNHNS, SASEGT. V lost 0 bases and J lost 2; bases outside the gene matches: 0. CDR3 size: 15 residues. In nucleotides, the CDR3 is TGTGCCAGCAGTGAAGCGACTAGCGGGGCCTACGAGCAGTACTTC. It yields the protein CASSEATSGAYEQYF.

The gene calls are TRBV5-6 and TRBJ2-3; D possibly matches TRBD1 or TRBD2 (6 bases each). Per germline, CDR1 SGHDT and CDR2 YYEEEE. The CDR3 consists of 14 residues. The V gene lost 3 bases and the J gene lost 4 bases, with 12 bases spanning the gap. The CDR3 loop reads CASSSNGGPDTQYF. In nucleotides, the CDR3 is TGTGCCAGCAGCTCGAACGGGGGCCCAGATACGCAGTATTTT.

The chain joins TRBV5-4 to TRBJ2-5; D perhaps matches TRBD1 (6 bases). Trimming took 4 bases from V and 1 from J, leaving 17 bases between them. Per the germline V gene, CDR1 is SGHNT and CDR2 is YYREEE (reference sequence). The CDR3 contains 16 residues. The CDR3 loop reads CASSPEDSLFQETQYF. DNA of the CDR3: TGTGCCAGCAGCCCGGAGGACAGTTTGTTCCAAGAGACCCAGTACTTC.

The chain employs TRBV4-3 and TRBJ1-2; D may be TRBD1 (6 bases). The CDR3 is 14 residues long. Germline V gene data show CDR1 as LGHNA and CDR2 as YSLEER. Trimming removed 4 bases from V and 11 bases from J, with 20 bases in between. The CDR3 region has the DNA TGCGCCAGCAGCCGCAACCTACAGGGTTCTGGTTACACCTTC. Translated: CASSRNLQGSGYTF.

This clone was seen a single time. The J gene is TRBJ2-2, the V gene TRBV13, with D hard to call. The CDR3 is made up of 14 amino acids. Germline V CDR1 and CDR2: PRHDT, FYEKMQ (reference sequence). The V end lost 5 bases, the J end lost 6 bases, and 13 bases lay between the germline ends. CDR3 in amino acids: CASSPRPGSGELFF. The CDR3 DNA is TGTGCCAGCAGCCCCCGGCCCGGGTCCGGGGAGCTGTTTTTT.

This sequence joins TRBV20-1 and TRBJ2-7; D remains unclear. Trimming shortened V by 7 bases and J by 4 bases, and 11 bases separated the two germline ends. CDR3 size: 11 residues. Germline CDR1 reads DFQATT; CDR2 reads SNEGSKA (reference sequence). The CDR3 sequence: CSGHLEYEQYF. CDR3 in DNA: TGCAGTGGCCACCTGGAGTACGAGCAGTACTTC.

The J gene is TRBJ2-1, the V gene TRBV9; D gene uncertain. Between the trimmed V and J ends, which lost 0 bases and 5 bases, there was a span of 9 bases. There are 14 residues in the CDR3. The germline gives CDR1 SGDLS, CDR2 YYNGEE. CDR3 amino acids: CASSVVASDNEQFF. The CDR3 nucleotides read TGTGCCAGCAGCGTAGTAGCATCAGACAATGAGCAGTTCTTC.

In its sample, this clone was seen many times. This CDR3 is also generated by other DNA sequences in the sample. The CDR3 loop is CASSTGQGTDTQYF. In DNA, the CDR3 is TGTGCCAGCAGTACTGGACAGGGCACAGATACGCAGTATTTT. V gene TRBV6-5 combines with J gene TRBJ2-3, with 7 bases identical to TRBD1. The CDR3 consists of 14 residues. V shed 5 bases, J shed 1 base, and the junction held 3 bases outside the gene matches. Germline V gives CDR1 MNHEY, CDR2 SVGAGI.

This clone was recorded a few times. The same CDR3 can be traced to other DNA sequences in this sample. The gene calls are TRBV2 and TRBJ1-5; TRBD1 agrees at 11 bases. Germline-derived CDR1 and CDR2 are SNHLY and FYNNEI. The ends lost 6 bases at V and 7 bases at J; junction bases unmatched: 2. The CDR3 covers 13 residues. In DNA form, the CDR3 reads TGTGCCAGCAGGGGACAGGGGGACCAGCCCCAGCATTTT. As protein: CASRGQGDQPQHF.

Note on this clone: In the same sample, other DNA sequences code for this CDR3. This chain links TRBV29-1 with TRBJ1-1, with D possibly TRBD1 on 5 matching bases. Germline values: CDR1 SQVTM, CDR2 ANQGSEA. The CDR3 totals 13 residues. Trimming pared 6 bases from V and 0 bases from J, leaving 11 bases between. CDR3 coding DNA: TGCAGCGTGGCGGGACGGCTGAACACTGAAGCTTTCTTT. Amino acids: CSVAGRLNTEAFF.

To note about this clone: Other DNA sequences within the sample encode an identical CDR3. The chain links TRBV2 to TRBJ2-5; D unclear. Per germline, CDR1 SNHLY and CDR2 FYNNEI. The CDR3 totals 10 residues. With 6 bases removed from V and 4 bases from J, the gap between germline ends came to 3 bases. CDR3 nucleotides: TGTGCCAGCAGACGAGAGACCCAGTACTTC. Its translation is CASRRETQYF.

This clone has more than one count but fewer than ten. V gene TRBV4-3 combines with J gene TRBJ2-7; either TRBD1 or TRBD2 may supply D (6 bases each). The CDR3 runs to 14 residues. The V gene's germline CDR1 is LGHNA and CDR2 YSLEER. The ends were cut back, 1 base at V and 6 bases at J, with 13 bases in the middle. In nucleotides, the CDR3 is TGCGCCAGCAGCCAAGCACTCGGGGGCCGCGAGCAGTACTTC. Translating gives CASSQALGGREQYF.

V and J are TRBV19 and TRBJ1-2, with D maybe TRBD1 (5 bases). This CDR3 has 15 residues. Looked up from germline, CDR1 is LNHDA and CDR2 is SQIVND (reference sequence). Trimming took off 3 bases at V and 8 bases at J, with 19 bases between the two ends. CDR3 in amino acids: CASSISGRPSAGYTF. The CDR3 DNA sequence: TGTGCCAGTAGTATTTCGGGACGGCCATCTGCCGGCTACACCTTC.

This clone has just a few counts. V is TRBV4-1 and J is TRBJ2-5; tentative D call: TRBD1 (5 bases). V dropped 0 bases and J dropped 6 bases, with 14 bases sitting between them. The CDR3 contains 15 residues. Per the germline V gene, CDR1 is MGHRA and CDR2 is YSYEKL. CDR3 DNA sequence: TGCGCCAGCAGCCAAGAAGGGGCAGGTGGACAGACCCAGTACTTC. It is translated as CASSQEGAGGQTQYF.

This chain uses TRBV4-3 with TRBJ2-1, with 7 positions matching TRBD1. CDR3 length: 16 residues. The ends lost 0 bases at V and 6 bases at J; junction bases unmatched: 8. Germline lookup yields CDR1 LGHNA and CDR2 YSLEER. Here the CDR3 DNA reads TGCGCCAGCAGCCAAGATTTGGGGTCAGGGGGCAATGAGCAGTTCTTC. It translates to CASSQDLGSGGNEQFF.

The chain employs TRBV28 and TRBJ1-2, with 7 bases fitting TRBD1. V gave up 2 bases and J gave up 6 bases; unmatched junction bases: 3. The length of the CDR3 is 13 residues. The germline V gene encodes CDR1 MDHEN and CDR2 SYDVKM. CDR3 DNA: TGTGCCAGCAGTTTAGGGACAGAAAATGGCTACACCTTC. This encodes CASSLGTENGYTF.

CDR3 loop: CAWTGRGGIEQFF. The CDR3 DNA sequence: TGTGCCTGGACCGGTAGGGGGGGGATTGAGCAGTTCTTC. This chain connects TRBV30 to TRBJ2-1, with D possibly being TRBD2 (7 bases). Between the trimmed V and J ends, which lost 4 bases and 9 bases, there was a span of 16 bases. Germline V lookup: CDR1 GTSNPN, CDR2 SVGIG (reference sequence). The CDR3 runs to 13 residues.

CDR3 in amino acids: CASTPSLVPYEQYF. The CDR3 DNA sequence: TGTGCCAGCACCCCCTCACTAGTACCCTACGAGCAGTACTTC. The gene calls are TRBV28 and TRBJ2-7, with D perhaps matching TRBD2 (5 bases). The CDR3 spans 14 residues. V was cut by 7 bases and J by 2 bases, with 15 bases left in between. From germline, CDR1 is MDHEN and CDR2 SYDVKM.

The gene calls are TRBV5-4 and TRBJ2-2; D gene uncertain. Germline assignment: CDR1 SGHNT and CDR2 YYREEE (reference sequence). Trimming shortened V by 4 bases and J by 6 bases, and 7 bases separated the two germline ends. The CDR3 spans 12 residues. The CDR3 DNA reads TGTGCCAGCAGCCCACCCCCCGGGGAGCTGTTTTTT. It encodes CASSPPPGELFF.

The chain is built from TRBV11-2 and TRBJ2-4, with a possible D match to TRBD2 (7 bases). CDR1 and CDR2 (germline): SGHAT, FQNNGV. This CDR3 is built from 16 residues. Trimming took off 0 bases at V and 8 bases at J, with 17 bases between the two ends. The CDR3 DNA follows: TGTGCCAGCAGCTTAGATCGAGGAGGGGGAGGGGACATTCAGTACTTC. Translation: CASSLDRGGGGDIQYF. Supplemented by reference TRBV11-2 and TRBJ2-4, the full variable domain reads EAGVAQSPRYKIIEKRQSVAFWCNPISGHATLYWYQQILGQGPKLLIQFQNNGVVDDSQLPKDRFSAERLKGVDSTLKIQPAKLEDSAVYLCASSLDRGGGGDIQYFGAGTRLSVL.

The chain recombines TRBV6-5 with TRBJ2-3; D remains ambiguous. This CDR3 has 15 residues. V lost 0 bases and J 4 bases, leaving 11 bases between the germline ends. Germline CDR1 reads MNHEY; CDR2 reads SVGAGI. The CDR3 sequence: CASSYSGLAADTQYF. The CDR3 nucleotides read TGTGCCAGCAGTTACTCGGGATTAGCCGCAGATACGCAGTATTTT.